This T cell receptor (beta chain) was captured by sequencing in a study of blood T cell repertoires in COVID-19 (dated by TCRdb to about 2020). Some background on the complete study: Samples from collaborators originated in the United States, Italy and Spain and spanned both the acute and convalescent phases of COVID-19. The material from the prospective study consisted of cDNA or gDNA derived from T cells, B-cell-depleted T cells, or PBMCs. Deeply sampled blood TCRbeta repertoires from subjects exposed to, actively infected with, or recovered from COVID-19 were included in the dataset. The repertoires were made available in a free public database intended to serve as a resource for research on the immune response to SARS-CoV-2. Samples came from the ongoing ImmuneRACE study (first 160 participants) plus 1,254 subjects from 6 global collaborators. Sample metadata almost always included a de-identified subject ID, COVID-19 status, age in years and sex. Where available, HLA class I and class II types were taken from metadata supplied by the sample provider and were not determined by assay-based typing. The paper as a whole reports these results and caveats: The quantity of clinical and demographic metadata differed by source and by participant and was supplied without curation.

Collaborating institutions collected whole blood in K2EDTA tubes following their own protocols. For TCRbeta analysis, collaborator samples were shipped as frozen whole blood, as isolated PBMCs, or as DNA extracted from either sample type. As to this clone: This receptor's antigen is unknown. No base quality information exists; no much larger clone differs at one position.

CDR3 length: 16 amino acids, cysteine to phenylalanine. CDR3 DNA only is kept here, 48 bases in frame from base 1. Via the germline V gene (reference sequence), CDR1 is GTSNPN and CDR2 SVGIG. Compared with germline, V lacks 2 bases and J lacks 5 bases; bases without a gene match: 10. TCRbeta CDR3 regions were amplified from genomic DNA using the immunoSEQ Assay, a bias-controlled multiplex PCR. The original pipeline was this. The number of nucleated cells in each sample was estimated by amplification of reference gene primers within the assay. To quantify the absolute abundance of each unique TCRbeta CDR3 rearrangement, sequence reads were collapsed and filtered. For each sample, productive Simpson clonality was calculated by taking the square root of Simpson's diversity index across productive rearrangements. TCRdb mirrors the immuneACCESS table, restricted to in-frame sequences. Some clones are absent from its copies; in checked studies, under half trace to an unresolved V gene, and the reason for the others is unknown. V and J calls and clone size are copied from that table; D and trimming were computed from the DNA. The sample records roughly 180,000 clones, about 70% of which are singletons. The ten largest clones capture roughly 8.8% of the sample.

Sequencing was done on a sample of peripheral blood. The chain is encoded by TRBV30 joined to TRBJ2-5, with TRBD2 matching 11 junction bases. This TCR was sampled from a woman between 50 and 59 years old with active or convalescent COVID-19. The CDR3 region has the sequence CAWSSDLAGGRETQYF. The DNA sequence follows: TGTGCCTGGAGTTCAGACCTAGCGGGGGGCAGGGAGACCCAGTACTTC.